The subject of this entry is one T cell receptor (beta chain). The CDR3 is 11 residues long. V was clipped by 3 bases and J by 12 bases, with 9 bases between them. Looked up from germline, CDR1 is WNHNN and CDR2 is SYGVQD (reference sequence). Sequencing was performed with immunoSEQ multiplex PCR; in TCRdb, only in-frame clones are kept and a portion is missing. The repertoire holds about 500,000 clones, with 78% as singletons. This specimen belongs to a study of shared T cell receptors in the human thymus. These data were likewise used in another study, on human thymus T cells. From that study: The people who donated were healthy Finnish babies having corrective surgery for congenital heart defects. Corrective cardiac surgery supplied the resected thymus tissue. Across thymic and blood repertoires, the usage of V and J genes appeared to be biased.

The sample consisted of thymocytes. This chain connects TRBV10-1 to TRBJ2-1, with D possibly matching TRBD2 (5 bases). The clonotype originates from a boy younger than two with a congenital heart defect. In nucleotides, the CDR3 is TGCGCCAGCAGTGAACCCGGGGTGCAGTTCTTC. Translating it yields CASSEPGVQFF.